This TCR beta chain was sequenced for a study of early T cells in non-severe SARS-CoV-2 infection. Study-wide background: The authors sequenced bulk RNA from unsorted whole blood, leaving chains unpaired. Notes on the study in general: VDJdb matching, biased toward anti-spike CD8 responses, missed private and CD4 specificities.

This CDR3 is built from 17 residues. J was trimmed by 3 bases and V by 4 bases; bases with no gene match: 8. Of note for this clonotype: Its antigen is not identified.

The library protocol tagged individual cDNA molecules with unique molecular identifiers. Using its own MiXCR run on the 5' RACE reads, TCRdb lists one record per CDR3 protein. The sample includes 60,000 to 65,000 distinct CDR3 sequences, roughly 8.2% seen only once; the top ten take around 15%. This specimen consisted of whole blood, obtained at baseline. The chain is built from TRBV23-1 and TRBJ2-7, with 14 bases aligning to TRBD2. TRBV23-1 has ORF status, its function being uncertain. This TCR derives from an adult who was a healthcare worker with PCR-confirmed SARS-CoV-2 infection or an uninfected control (not recorded which). As DNA, the CDR3 is TGCGCCAGCAGTCTCTGGGGACTAGCGGGAGTAATCTACGAGCAGTACTTC. Protein product: CASSLWGLAGVIYEQYF.